These 9 T cell receptor beta chains came from one sample sequenced in a study of cytomegalovirus exposure and HLA in healthy donors. Amplification used 60 Vbeta primers and 13 Jbeta primers. Repertoires were generated with immunoSEQ multiplex PCR, while TCRdb's copy carries only in-frame clones and drops some. The data hold some 200,000 clones, with 82% observed a single time. Material for sequencing was PBMCs. These TCRs come from a woman aged 18-29 years in good health and CMV-seronegative.

The rearrangement joins TRBV19 to TRBJ1-2; D uncertain. V lost 0 bases, J lost 4 bases, and 6 bases lay in between. From germline, CDR1 is LNHDA and CDR2 SQIVND (reference sequence). The CDR3 sequence is 13 residues long. The CDR3 loop reads CASSIDRSYGYTF. The CDR3 bases are TGTGCCAGTAGTATAGATCGGTCCTATGGCTACACCTTC.

This clone was recorded only once. J is TRBJ1-4 and V is TRBV18, with 9 bases matching TRBD1. With 0 bases clipped from V and 5 bases from J, the junction kept 7 bases outside the gene matches. The CDR3 runs 17 residues. CDR1 is KGHSH, CDR2 LQKENI, per germline. The CDR3 here is CASSPPGQGLRNEKLFF. DNA of the CDR3: TGTGCCAGCTCACCACCGGGACAGGGTTTAAGAAATGAAAAACTGTTTTTT.

This chain joins TRBV27 and TRBJ2-1; D is uncertain. This CDR3 is built from 13 residues. V was cut by 3 bases and J by 3 bases, with 6 bases left in between. Germline V gene sequence: CDR1 MNHEY, CDR2 SMNVEV (reference sequence). The chain's CDR3 is CASSFTFYNEQFF. The CDR3, as DNA: TGTGCCAGCAGTTTTACATTCTACAATGAGCAGTTCTTC.

This clone occurred once. V and J are TRBV5-4 and TRBJ2-5, with 8 bases matching TRBD2. CDR1 is SGHNT, CDR2 YYREEE, per germline (reference sequence). V lost 2 bases and J lost 5; bases outside the gene matches: 5. This CDR3 has 14 residues. In nucleotides, the CDR3 is TGTGCCAGCAGCTTAGGGCTAGCGGGTGAGACCCAGTACTTC. Its translation: CASSLGLAGETQYF.

This chain joins TRBV6-5 and TRBJ2-3; no clear D. The CDR3 is 12 residues long. CDR1 and CDR2 from the germline V gene are MNHEY and SVGAGI. V gave up 5 bases and J gave up 2 bases, with 5 bases separating them. CDR3 DNA: TGTGCCAGCAGTGAACACACAGATACGCAGTATTTT. This gives the protein CASSEHTDTQYF.

The rearrangement links TRBV11-3 to TRBJ2-7, with D possibly matching TRBD2 (6 bases). The CDR3 consists of 15 residues. V dropped 2 bases and J dropped 0 bases, with 11 bases sitting between them. Germline loops: CDR1 SGHNT, CDR2 YENEEA. As DNA, the CDR3 is TGTGCCAGCAGCTTAAGTAGCGGAAGCTCCTACGAGCAGTACTTC. Translation: CASSLSSGSSYEQYF. Complete variable domain (other parts from reference TRBV11-3 and TRBJ2-7): EAGVVQSPRYKIIEKKQPVAFWCNPISGHNTLYWYLQNLGQGPELLIRYENEEAVDDSQLPKDRFSAERLKGVDSTLKIQPAELGDSAVYLCASSLSSGSSYEQYFGPGTRLTVT.

This clone appeared once. J is TRBJ1-1 and V is TRBV11-2; 7 bases are a match to TRBD1. Germline V gene data show CDR1 as SGHAT and CDR2 as FQNNGV. Trimming took 5 bases from V and 5 from J; bases not matched to a gene: 8. This CDR3 has 14 residues. The CDR3: CASSPQGVLTEAFF. CDR3 in DNA: TGTGCCAGCAGCCCCCAGGGGGTCTTAACTGAAGCTTTCTTT.

The chain employs TRBV18 and TRBJ1-2; no clear D. Germline values: CDR1 KGHSH, CDR2 LQKENI. The CDR3 covers 13 residues. Trimming left V 3 bases short and J 6 bases short, with 11 bases between. The CDR3 reads CASSPSRWNGYTF. CDR3 nucleotides: TGTGCCAGCTCACCGTCCAGGTGGAATGGCTACACCTTC.

V and J are TRBV7-3 and TRBJ2-6, with 7 nucleotides matching TRBD1. There are 16 residues in the CDR3. Germline assignment: CDR1 SGHTA and CDR2 FQGTGA. The J segment lost 3 bases and the V segment lost 4 bases, leaving 6 bases of the junction unmatched. The CDR3 nucleotides are TGTGCCAGCAGCTCGCCGACAGGGTTTGGGGCCAACGTCCTGACTTTC. The encoded protein is CASSSPTGFGANVLTF.